This T cell receptor (beta chain) came from a study of naive and memory T cell subsets. Cells stained for CD3, CD4, CD8, CD45RA and CD27 were sorted into four subsets. This clonotype occurred a few times. Its antigen remains unknown. General study points: Clonotypes here are unpaired alpha or beta chain sequences.

The beta constant-region primer was an equimolar mix of two oligonucleotides covering TRBC1 and TRBC2. TCRdb fed the UMI-ligation and nested PCR reads into MiXCR, producing one record per CDR3 protein. Of approximately 140,000 distinct CDR3 sequences in the sample, over 15% are singletons; the top ten hold roughly 0.14%. Trimming left V 4 bases short and J 0 bases short, with 13 bases between. CDR1 is LGHNA and CDR2 is YSLEER in the germline V gene. The CDR3 loop spans 15 amino acids. What was sequenced was naive CD4+ T cells from blood. This rearrangement joins TRBV4-3 to TRBJ2-7; D possibly corresponds to TRBD2 (6 bases). The TCR was taken from a human donor in good health. The CDR3 is CASSRGLVSSYEQYF. In nucleotides, the CDR3 is TGCGCCAGCAGCCGGGGACTGGTAAGCTCCTACGAGCAGTACTTC.